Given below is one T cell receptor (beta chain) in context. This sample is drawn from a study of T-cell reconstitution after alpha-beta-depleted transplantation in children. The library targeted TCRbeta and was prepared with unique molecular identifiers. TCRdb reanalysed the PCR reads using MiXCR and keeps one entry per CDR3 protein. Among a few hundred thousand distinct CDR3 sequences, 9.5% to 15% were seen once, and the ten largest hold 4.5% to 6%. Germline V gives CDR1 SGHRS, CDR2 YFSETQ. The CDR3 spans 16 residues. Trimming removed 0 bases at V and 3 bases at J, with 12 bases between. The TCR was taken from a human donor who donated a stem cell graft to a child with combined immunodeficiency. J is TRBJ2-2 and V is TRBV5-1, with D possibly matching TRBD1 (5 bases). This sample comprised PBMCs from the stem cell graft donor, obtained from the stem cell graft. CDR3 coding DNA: TGCGCCAGCAGCTTGGCCCTAGGGGTTGACACCGGGGAGCTGTTTTTT. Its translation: CASSLALGVDTGELFF.